The 18 T cell receptor beta chains presented below share a single source sample, sequenced in a study of T cells in Graves' hyperthyroidism and ophthalmopathy. TCR beta CDR3 regions were amplified from RNA. The HTBI primer set was used in a first-round RT-PCR of the TCR CDR3. TCRdb analysed the multiplex PCR reads with MiXCR anew, one entry per CDR3 protein. Of 500,000 to 650,000 distinct CDR3 sequences in the sample, 14% are singletons; the top ten hold approximately 13%. The material sequenced was blood. These receptors were collected from a woman aged 40 to 50 with Graves' hyperthyroidism.

Comments on this clonotype: This may be a read error: a much more frequent sequence differs by one nucleotide. The chain is built from TRBV29-1 and TRBJ2-5, with D hard to call. This CDR3 is built from 12 residues. V was clipped by 3 bases and J by 7 bases, with 12 bases between them. CDR1 SQVTM and CDR2 ANQGSEA come from the germline V gene. CDR3 nucleotides: TGCAGCGTTGAGCCCCTGGGAAGGACCCAGTACTTC. Its translation is CSVEPLGRTQYF.

This clonotype was counted at least ten times. The gene calls are TRBV11-2 and TRBJ1-1, with 9 positions matching TRBD1. Germline CDR1 and CDR2: SGHAT and FQNNGV. Trimming at V came to 5 bases and at J to 6 bases, leaving 10 bases not matched to a gene. The CDR3 consists of 15 residues. The CDR3 region is CASSPTGGASAEAFF. Here the CDR3 DNA reads TGTGCCAGCAGCCCAACAGGGGGCGCGTCCGCTGAAGCTTTCTTT.

This clonotype showed up many times. The J gene is TRBJ1-5, the V gene TRBV6-1; D ambiguous. This CDR3 has 13 residues. Germline V gene data show CDR1 as MNHNS and CDR2 as SASEGT. V lost 5 bases and J 4 bases, leaving 9 bases between the germline ends. This CDR3 reads CASSLQQNQPQHF. For the CDR3, the DNA is TGTGCCAGCAGTTTGCAACAGAATCAGCCCCAGCATTTT.

The genes are TRBV9 and TRBJ1-3; 7 bases map to TRBD1. The ends lost 8 bases at V and 2 bases at J; junction bases unmatched: 10. CDR1 and CDR2 from the germline V gene are SGDLS and YYNGEE. The CDR3 runs 15 residues. The CDR3 nucleotides are TGTGCCAGTGCACAGGGGAGTACAACTGGAAACACCATATATTTT. This sequence encodes CASAQGSTTGNTIYF.

This clonotype has more than one count but fewer than ten. The chain carries TRBV10-3 and TRBJ2-2; 10 positions match TRBD2. CDR3 size: 20 residues. V shed 0 bases and J 0 bases; nucleotides not matched to a gene: 10. Germline-derived CDR1 and CDR2 are ENHRY and SYGVKD. The CDR3, as DNA: TGTGCCATCAGTGAGTCGGGTCTTGGAGCGGGAGGGACGAACACCGGGGAGCTGTTTTTT. As protein: CAISESGLGAGGTNTGELFF.

V gene TRBV6-5 combines with J gene TRBJ2-3; 9 nucleotides align to TRBD2. From germline, CDR1 is MNHEY and CDR2 SVGAGI. V lost 0 bases and J lost 4; bases outside the gene matches: 5. CDR3 size: 16 residues. This CDR3 is CASSYSRTSAPDTQYF. CDR3 coding DNA: TGTGCCAGCAGTTACTCGAGGACTAGCGCCCCAGATACGCAGTATTTT.

CDR3 residues: CASFTSGPYEQYF. DNA of the CDR3: TGTGCCAGTTTTACTAGCGGGCCCTACGAGCAGTACTTC. The chain uses TRBV19 and TRBJ2-7; 9 positions match TRBD2. CDR1 LNHDA and CDR2 SQIVND come from the germline V gene (reference sequence). This CDR3 is built from 13 residues. Losses at the gene ends were 8 bases for V and 2 bases for J; bases not matched to a gene: 4.

The sample holds many counts of this clonotype. The chain uses TRBV5-1 and TRBJ2-2; D uncertain. V lost 0 bases to trimming and J lost 3 bases, with 12 bases between them. CDR3 length: 16 residues. Germline V gene lookup returns CDR1 SGHRS and CDR2 YFSETQ. The CDR3 DNA sequence: TGCGCCAGCAGCTTGGCGTCACTAACGGACACCGGGGAGCTGTTTTTT. Protein product: CASSLASLTDTGELFF. Together with reference TRBV5-1 and TRBJ2-2, the CDR3 gives the full variable domain: KAGVTQTPRYLIKTRGQQVTLSCSPISGHRSVSWYQQTPGQGLQFLFEYFSETQRNKGNFPGRFSGRQFSNSRSEMNVSTLELGDSALYLCASSLASLTDTGELFFGEGSRLTVL.

This clonotype was recorded many times. The chain couples TRBV28 to TRBJ2-7; TRBD2 is a possible D gene (7 bases). This CDR3 has 14 amino acids. Trimming removed 5 bases from V and 7 bases from J, with 18 bases in between. Germline loops: CDR1 MDHEN, CDR2 SYDVKM. The DNA for the CDR3 is TGTGCCAGCAGTCCTGGGGGGGCATCTAAAGAGCAGTACTTC. Translated, it gives CASSPGGASKEQYF.

This clonotype was observed a handful of times. This chain links TRBV19 with TRBJ1-5; D is possibly TRBD1 (6 bases). The CDR3 length is 15 residues. Germline CDR1 is LNHDA and CDR2 is SQIVND (reference sequence). V was clipped by 5 bases and J by 4 bases, with 15 bases between them. CDR3 sequence: CASSATTGWNQPQHF. The DNA for the CDR3 is TGTGCCAGTAGTGCGACGACAGGATGGAATCAGCCCCAGCATTTT.

This clonotype showed up just a few times. This chain uses TRBV29-1 with TRBJ2-2; D unresolved. Germline CDR1 SQVTM, CDR2 ANQGSEA. The CDR3 length is 11 residues. V lost 7 bases and J lost 5, with 8 bases in between. CDR3 residues: CSAQHTGELFF. DNA of the CDR3: TGCAGCGCCCAACATACCGGGGAGCTGTTTTTT.

This clonotype was detected ten times or more. The chain employs TRBV6-1 and TRBJ2-1; D not certain. Deletions cut 5 bases from V and 2 bases from J, with 19 bases between. CDR3 size: 17 residues. Germline V gene sequence: CDR1 MNHNS, CDR2 SASEGT. CDR3 sequence: CASSYGVSAGTYNEQFF. The CDR3 DNA is TGTGCCAGCAGTTATGGCGTTTCGGCAGGCACCTACAATGAGCAGTTCTTC.

The table lists this clonotype with a few counts. The chain employs TRBV10-3 and TRBJ1-1; D possibly corresponds to TRBD1 (6 bases). The germline gives CDR1 ENHRY, CDR2 SYGVKD. There are 14 residues in the CDR3. The V end lost 4 bases, the J end lost 3 bases, and 12 bases lay between the germline ends. CDR3 in DNA: TGTGCCATCAGTGTAGGGGGGTTTGACACTGAAGCTTTCTTT. Translation gives CAISVGGFDTEAFF.

This clonotype has a handful of counts. The gene calls are TRBV28 and TRBJ1-1; D perhaps matches TRBD1 (6 bases). Germline CDR1 MDHEN, CDR2 SYDVKM. Trimming took 1 base from V and 5 from J, leaving 11 bases between them. The CDR3 spans 14 residues. The CDR3 DNA follows: TGTGCCAGCAGTTTATACGGGGGGCGGACTGAAGCTTTCTTT. Protein: CASSLYGGRTEAFF.

The table lists this clonotype with a few counts. The chain couples TRBV14 to TRBJ2-5; D remains unclear. Germline CDR1 and CDR2: SGHDN and FVKESK. The CDR3 has 16 amino acids. Trimming left V 0 bases short and J 5 bases short, with 16 bases between. The CDR3 protein is CASSQEANLIRETQYF. CDR3 bases: TGTGCCAGCAGCCAAGAAGCGAACCTAATCAGGGAGACCCAGTACTTC.

This clonotype was seen a few times. The chain combines TRBV4-1 with TRBJ2-7; possible D gene TRBD2, 5 bases. The CDR3 totals 13 residues. The ends were cut back, 7 bases at V and 6 bases at J, with 16 bases in the middle. The germline V gene has CDR1 MGHRA and CDR2 YSYEKL. Here the CDR3 reads CASTSRPGFEQYF. CDR3 bases: TGCGCCAGCACTTCGCGGCCGGGATTCGAGCAGTACTTC.

This clonotype was observed at least ten times. The genes are TRBV12-3 or TRBV12-4 and TRBJ1-1; D is unresolved. The germline V and J ends were trimmed by 6 bases and 1 base, with 9 bases remaining between them. The CDR3 spans 13 residues. In DNA, the CDR3 is TGTGCCAGCAGGGTTGGCCAGAACACTGAAGCTTTCTTT. Its protein product is CASRVGQNTEAFF.

This clonotype was detected many times. The chain carries TRBV30 and TRBJ2-3, with D maybe TRBD2 (6 bases). The CDR3 covers 11 residues. The V gene's germline CDR1 is GTSNPN and CDR2 SVGIG (reference sequence). V lost 4 bases, J lost 4 bases, and 6 bases lay in between. CDR3 nucleotides: TGTGCCTGGACTAGCGCAGATACGCAGTATTTT. This sequence encodes CAWTSADTQYF.